The 5 T cell receptor beta chains below all came from one sample that was sequenced in a study of OX40 agonist ivuxolimab in advanced cancers. TCRdb's table, derived via immunoSEQ multiplex PCR, lists solely in-frame clones and lacks some. The profile shows tens of thousands of clones, around 73% of them singletons. The sample consisted of CD4+ or CD8+ T cells sorted from blood, taken in a trial of the OX40 agonist ivuxolimab. Receptor source: an adult with an advanced solid tumor such as melanoma, head and neck, liver or kidney cancer.

The CDR3 here is CASSRDSVFVVNTEAFF. The CDR3 DNA follows: TGTGCCAGCAGCCGGGACAGCGTCTTCGTGGTGAACACTGAAGCTTTCTTT. V gene TRBV7-8 combines with J gene TRBJ1-1, with 7 bases lining up with TRBD1. From germline, CDR1 is SGHVS and CDR2 FQNEAQ. The CDR3 has 17 residues. V lost 5 bases and J lost 0; bases outside the gene matches: 12.

The V gene is TRBV4-1, the J gene TRBJ1-1, with D hard to call. Germline V gene lookup returns CDR1 MGHRA and CDR2 YSYEKL. The germline V and J ends were trimmed by 2 bases and 0 bases, with 10 bases remaining between them. This CDR3 spans 15 amino acids. The CDR3 coding sequence is TGCGCCAGCAGCCAAAATACTTACGTGAACACTGAAGCTTTCTTT. It codes for CASSQNTYVNTEAFF.

The V gene is TRBV5-4, the J gene TRBJ2-3; D ambiguous. Germline V CDR1 and CDR2: SGHNT, YYREEE (reference sequence). The CDR3 has 15 residues. V was pared by 3 bases and J by 0 bases, with 11 bases between. CDR3: CASSWSASSTDTQYF. The CDR3 region has the DNA TGTGCCAGCAGCTGGAGCGCGTCTAGCACAGATACGCAGTATTTT.

The genes are TRBV11-2 and TRBJ2-7; 9 nucleotides align to TRBD1. CDR3 length: 15 residues. V lost 5 bases and J lost 4; bases outside the gene matches: 9. Germline assignment: CDR1 SGHAT and CDR2 FQNNGV. The CDR3 coding sequence is TGTGCCAGCAGCCAGACACAGGGGGCGGGGTACGAGCAGTACTTC. Translation: CASSQTQGAGYEQYF.

This rearrangement joins TRBV28 to TRBJ2-1, with 11 positions matching TRBD2. V was clipped by 2 bases and J by 4 bases; unmatched bases: 4. Germline V CDR1 and CDR2: MDHEN, SYDVKM. CDR3 length: 16 amino acids. The CDR3 region is CASSLLTSGEYNEQFF. The CDR3 DNA follows: TGTGCCAGCAGTTTACTGACTAGCGGGGAGTACAATGAGCAGTTCTTC.